The 10 T cell receptor beta chains listed next were all sequenced from one sample in a study of shared clonotypes between healthy human individuals (dated by TCRdb to between 2020 and 2021). For the CD8 naive samples, CD45RO-negative cells were positively selected for CCR7, yielding a CD45RA+CCR7+ population from which TemRA cells were excluded. Libraries were built with the immunoSEQ multiplex PCR assay. Drawn from immuneACCESS, this table holds only the in-frame rearrangements with V and J called that TCRdb kept. Clones are partly lost; checked studies trace under half to an unresolved V gene and leave the rest unexplained. In all, the sample holds around 1,900,000 clones, and just under 95% of those were seen once. The ten largest clones add up to 1.5% to 2% of the sample. The specimen was naive CD8+ T cells from PBMCs. Explained via the paper, the cell subset or site label denotes: CD45RA+CCR7+. The origin of the receptors is a man aged 18 to 30 in good health. Some clones in this sample may be carry-over from other donors' samples.

V usage is TRBV21-1 and J usage is TRBJ2-7; TRBD1 was called by the table and not checked on the DNA. TRBV21-1 constitutes a pseudogene. This CDR3 comprises 15 residues. DNA for the CDR3: TGTGCCAGCAGCAAAGGGGGCAGAATCTCCTACGAGCAGTACTTC. This encodes CASSKGGRISYEQYF.

J is TRBJ2-3 and V is TRBV5-6, with D perhaps assigned TRBD1 or TRBD2 (5 bases each). This CDR3 spans 15 amino acids. CDR1 and CDR2 (germline): SGHDT, YYEEEE. Trimming stripped 4 bases from V and 4 bases from J, with 16 bases between. CDR3 sequence reads: CASSPTPGLADTQYF. The CDR3 DNA is TGTGCCAGCAGCCCTACCCCGGGGCTCGCAGATACGCAGTATTTT.

In its sample, this clone was seen once. Other DNA sequences of this sample code for an identical CDR3. The gene calls are TRBV28 and TRBJ1-1; TRBD1 is a possible D gene (5 bases). Germline CDR1 and CDR2: MDHEN and SYDVKM. Trimming stripped 3 bases from V and 1 base from J, with 9 bases between. The CDR3 is made up of 14 amino acids. CDR3 region: CASSLVGGNTEAFF. CDR3 DNA sequence: TGTGCCAGCAGTTTGGTTGGGGGGAACACTGAAGCTTTCTTT.

This clone has more than one count but fewer than ten. At the DNA level, this CDR3 is encoded by other sequences in the same sample as well. The V and J genes are TRBV11-2 and TRBJ1-1; D is unresolved. Deletions cut 6 bases from V and 1 base from J, with 6 bases between. Looked up from germline, CDR1 is SGHAT and CDR2 is FQNNGV. This CDR3 has 12 residues. As DNA, the CDR3 is TGTGCCAGCAGTTTCTCGAACACTGAAGCTTTCTTT. As protein: CASSFSNTEAFF.

The count of this clone is one. The chain joins TRBV9 to TRBJ2-1; 14 bases align to TRBD2. From germline, CDR1 is SGDLS and CDR2 YYNGEE. This CDR3 comprises 18 residues. Trimming removed 3 bases from V and 9 bases from J; junction bases left unmatched: 14. The CDR3 bases are TGTGCCAGCAGCGATGGACCCGGGACTAGCGGGAGATTAGGTGAGCAGTTCTTC. Protein product: CASSDGPGTSGRLGEQFF.

The V gene is TRBV19, the J gene TRBJ1-1, with D tentatively TRBD1 (6 bases). V gave up 5 bases and J gave up 0 bases, with 10 bases separating them. The germline V gene encodes CDR1 LNHDA and CDR2 SQIVND (reference sequence). The CDR3 is 14 residues long. The DNA for the CDR3 is TGTGCCAGTAGTGGTGGACAGCTGAACACTGAAGCTTTCTTT. Its protein product is CASSGGQLNTEAFF.

The sample holds a few counts of this clone. The rearrangement uses TRBV30 and TRBJ1-1; no definite D call. Germline-derived CDR1 and CDR2 are GTSNPN and SVGIG (reference sequence). The V end lost 4 bases, the J end lost 0 bases, and 9 bases lay between the germline ends. The CDR3 consists of 13 residues. CDR3 amino acids: CAWIVAVNTEAFF. CDR3 nucleotide sequence: TGTGCCTGGATAGTAGCTGTGAACACTGAAGCTTTCTTT.

This clone was seen a single time. The chain uses TRBV27 and TRBJ2-1; possibly TRBD2 for D (6 bases). From germline, CDR1 is MNHEY and CDR2 SMNVEV (reference sequence). The CDR3 sequence is 17 residues long. Trimming shortened V by 4 bases and J by 3 bases, and 19 bases separated the two germline ends. The CDR3 loop is CASSSLQAGLSYNEQFF. CDR3 coding DNA: TGTGCCAGCAGTTCTCTCCAGGCGGGACTGAGCTACAATGAGCAGTTCTTC.

The chain recombines TRBV7-9 with TRBJ1-1, with 8 bases aligning to TRBD1. The CDR3 extends over 14 amino acids. The V gene end was trimmed by 5 bases and the J gene end by 4 bases; junction bases not matched to a gene: 6. From germline, CDR1 is SEHNR and CDR2 FQNEAQ (reference sequence). The CDR3 DNA reads TGTGCCAGCAGCGACAGGACAGGGCCCACTGAAGCTTTCTTT. Amino acid sequence: CASSDRTGPTEAFF.

The chain carries TRBV19 and TRBJ2-3; TRBD2 is a possible D gene (7 bases). CDR1 is LNHDA and CDR2 is SQIVND in the germline V gene (reference sequence). The V and J ends lost 5 bases and 1 base respectively, with 19 bases between them. CDR3 length: 17 amino acids. This CDR3 is CASSWGGPAWGTDTQYF. CDR3 bases: TGTGCCAGTAGTTGGGGGGGGCCCGCATGGGGCACAGATACGCAGTATTTT.